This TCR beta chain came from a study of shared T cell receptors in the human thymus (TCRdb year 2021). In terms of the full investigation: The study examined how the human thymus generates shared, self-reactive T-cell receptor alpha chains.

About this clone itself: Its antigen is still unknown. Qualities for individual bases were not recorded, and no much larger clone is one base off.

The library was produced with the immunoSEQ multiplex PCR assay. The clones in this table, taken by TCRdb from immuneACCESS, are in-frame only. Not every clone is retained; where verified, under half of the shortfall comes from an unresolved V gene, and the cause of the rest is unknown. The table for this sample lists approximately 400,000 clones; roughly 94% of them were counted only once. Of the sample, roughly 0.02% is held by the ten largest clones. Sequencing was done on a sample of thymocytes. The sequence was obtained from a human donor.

The CDR3 region: CASSEDAGVYYEQYF. The DNA reads as follows: TGTGCCAGCAGTGAAGATGCAGGGGTATACTACGAGCAGTACTTC. Recombination linked TRBV6-1 to TRBJ2-7, and perhaps TRBD1 as D gene, on 6 matching bases. The CDR3, from cysteine to phenylalanine, totals 15 residues. CDR3 DNA only is kept here, 45 bases in frame from base 1. V drops 1 base and J drops 3 bases, leaving 13 bases in between. The CDR1 and CDR2 encoded by the germline V gene are MNHNS and SASEGT.